This TCR beta chain was profiled in a study of T cell responses to AZD1222 COVID-19 vaccine. Using immunoSEQ multiplex PCR, the repertoire was profiled, and TCRdb retains in-frame clones only, with some absent. The table records some 94,000 clones, about nine tenths of them present only once. This CDR3 has 15 residues. Germline lookup yields CDR1 PRHDT and CDR2 FYEKMQ (reference sequence). The J segment lost 1 base and the V segment lost 3 bases, leaving 4 bases of the junction unmatched. The receptor comes from an adult who received the AZD1222 COVID-19 vaccine. The chain joins TRBV13 to TRBJ2-5; 8 bases match TRBD2. Sample: peripheral blood, taken 28 days after the second AZD1222 dose. The CDR3: CASSFSGVIQETQYF. In DNA, the CDR3 is TGTGCCAGCAGCTTTAGCGGGGTTATCCAAGAGACCCAGTACTTC.